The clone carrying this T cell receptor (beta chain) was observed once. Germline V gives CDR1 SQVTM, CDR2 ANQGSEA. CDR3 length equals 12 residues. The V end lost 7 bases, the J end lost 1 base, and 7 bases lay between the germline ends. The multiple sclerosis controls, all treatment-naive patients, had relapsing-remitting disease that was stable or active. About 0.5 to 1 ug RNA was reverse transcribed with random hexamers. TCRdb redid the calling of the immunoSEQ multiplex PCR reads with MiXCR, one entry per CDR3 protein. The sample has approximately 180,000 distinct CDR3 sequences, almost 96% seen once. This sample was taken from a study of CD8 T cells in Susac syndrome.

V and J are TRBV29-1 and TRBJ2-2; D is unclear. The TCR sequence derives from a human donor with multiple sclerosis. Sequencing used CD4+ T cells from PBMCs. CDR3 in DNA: TGCAGCGGCGGCAGGAACACCGGGGAGCTGTTTTTT. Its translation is CSGGRNTGELFF.